This entry concerns a single TCR beta chain. Its antigen is still unknown. The sample is drawn from a study of T cell responses to AZD1222 COVID-19 vaccine. Findings and limits, study-wide: Clonal diversity was possibly underestimated, and white British individuals and females predominated among donors.

Measured with immunoSEQ multiplex PCR; TCRdb has only the in-frame clones, and not every one. The sample has about 94,000 clones, 85% to 90% seen once. Trimming removed 8 bases from V and 2 bases from J, with 12 bases in between. Germline V gives CDR1 SGHTA, CDR2 FQGNSA. This CDR3 is built from 13 residues. This clonotype was sampled from an adult in good health. The chain recombines TRBV7-2 with TRBJ2-5; D unclear. The sequencing used peripheral blood, collected on day 0 of AZD1222 vaccination. CDR3 sequence (DNA): TGTGCCAGCCAGGTCAGAGTACAAGAGACCCAGTACTTC. Encoded protein: CASQVRVQETQYF. Based on the CDR3 plus reference TRBV7-2 and TRBJ2-5, the full variable domain is GAGVSQSPSNKVTEKGKDVELRCDPISGHTALYWYRQSLGQGLEFLIYFQGNSAPDKSGLPSDRFSAERTGGSVSTLTIQRTQQEDSAVYLCASQVRVQETQYFGPGTRLLVL.